This TCR beta chain was captured in a study of T cells in Graves' hyperthyroidism and ophthalmopathy. General study points: Among clonotypes expanded in thyroid above 0.001, most were also found in blood.

V lost 10 bases and J 4 bases, leaving 12 bases between the germline ends. Germline V CDR1 and CDR2: ENHRY, SYGVKD. CDR3 size: 12 residues. This clonotype has ten or more counts. The antigen remains unidentified. Any patient presenting with uncontrolled infection, other autoimmune disease, pregnancy or lactation was left out. Orbital computed tomography, thyroid ultrasound, serum thyroxine and TRAb, and clinical symptoms together informed the diagnoses. Fresh peripheral blood, roughly 9.8 ml of it, supplied the PBMCs. TCR beta CDR3 sequences were amplified from RNA transcripts. HTBI primers were used for first-round RT-PCR of the TCR CDR3. TCRdb reprocessed the multiplex PCR reads via MiXCR and lists one record per CDR3 protein. The sample yields more than 300,000 distinct CDR3 sequences, approximately 15% seen once.

The receptor's source is a woman between 55 and 75 years old with Graves' hyperthyroidism. The rearrangement uses TRBV10-3 and TRBJ2-3; D perhaps matches TRBD2 (5 bases). Sequences were obtained from blood. The CDR3 DNA reads as TGTGCCACTACGGGGAGTCCAGATACGCAGTATTTT. Protein: CATTGSPDTQYF.